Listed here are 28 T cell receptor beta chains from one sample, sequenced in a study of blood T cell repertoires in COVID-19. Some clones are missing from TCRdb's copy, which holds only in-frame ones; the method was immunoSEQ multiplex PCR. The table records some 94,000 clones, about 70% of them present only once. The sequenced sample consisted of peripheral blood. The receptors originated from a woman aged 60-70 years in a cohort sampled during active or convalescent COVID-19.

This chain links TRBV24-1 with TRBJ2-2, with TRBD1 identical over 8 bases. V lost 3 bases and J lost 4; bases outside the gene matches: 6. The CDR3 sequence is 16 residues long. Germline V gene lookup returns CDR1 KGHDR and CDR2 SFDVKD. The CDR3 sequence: CATSDPPGQGTGELFF. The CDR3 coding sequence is TGTGCCACCAGTGATCCCCCTGGACAGGGCACCGGGGAGCTGTTTTTT.

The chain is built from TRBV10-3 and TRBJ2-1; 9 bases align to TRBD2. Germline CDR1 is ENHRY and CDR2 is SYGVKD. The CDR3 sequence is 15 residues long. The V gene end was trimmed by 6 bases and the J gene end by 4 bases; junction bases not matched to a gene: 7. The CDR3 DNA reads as TGTGCCATCAGGCTAGCGGGGAACCCTTACAATGAGCAGTTCTTC. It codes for CAIRLAGNPYNEQFF.

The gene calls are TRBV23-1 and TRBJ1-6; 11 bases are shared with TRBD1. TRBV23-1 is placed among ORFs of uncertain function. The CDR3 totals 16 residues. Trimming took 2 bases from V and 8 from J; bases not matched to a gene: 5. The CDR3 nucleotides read TGCGCCAGCAGTCAACCCCGGGACAGGGGGGATTCACCCCTCCACTTT. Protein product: CASSQPRDRGDSPLHF.

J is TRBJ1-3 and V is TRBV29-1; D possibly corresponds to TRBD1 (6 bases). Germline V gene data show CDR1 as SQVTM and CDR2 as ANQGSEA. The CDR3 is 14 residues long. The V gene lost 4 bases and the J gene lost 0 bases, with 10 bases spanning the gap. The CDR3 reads CSVVATGSGNTIYF. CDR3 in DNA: TGCAGCGTTGTGGCGACAGGCTCTGGAAACACCATATATTTT.

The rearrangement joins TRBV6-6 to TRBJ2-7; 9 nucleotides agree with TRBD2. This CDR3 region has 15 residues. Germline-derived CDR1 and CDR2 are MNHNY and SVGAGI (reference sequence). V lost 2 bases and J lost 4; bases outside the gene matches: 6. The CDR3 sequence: CASSYGSSGGYEQYF. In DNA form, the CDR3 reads TGTGCCAGCAGTTACGGTTCCAGCGGGGGGTACGAGCAGTACTTC.

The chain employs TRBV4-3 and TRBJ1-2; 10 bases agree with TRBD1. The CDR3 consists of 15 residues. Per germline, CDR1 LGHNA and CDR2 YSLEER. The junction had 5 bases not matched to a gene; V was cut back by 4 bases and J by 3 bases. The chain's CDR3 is CASSLRTGGDYGYTF. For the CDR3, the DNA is TGCGCCAGCAGCCTCCGGACAGGGGGGGACTATGGCTACACCTTC.

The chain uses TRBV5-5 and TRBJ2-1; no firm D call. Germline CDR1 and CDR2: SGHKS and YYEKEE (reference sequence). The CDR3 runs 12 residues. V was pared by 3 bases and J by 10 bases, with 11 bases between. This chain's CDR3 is CASSSILREQFF. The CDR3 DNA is TGTGCCAGCAGCTCTATTCTTAGAGAGCAGTTCTTC. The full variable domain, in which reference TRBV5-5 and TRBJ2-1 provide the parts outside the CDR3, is DAGVTQSPTHLIKTRGQQVTLRCSPISGHKSVSWYQQVLGQGPQFIFQYYEKEERGRGNFPDRFSARQFPNYSSELNVNALLLGDSALYLCASSSILREQFFGPGTRLTVL.

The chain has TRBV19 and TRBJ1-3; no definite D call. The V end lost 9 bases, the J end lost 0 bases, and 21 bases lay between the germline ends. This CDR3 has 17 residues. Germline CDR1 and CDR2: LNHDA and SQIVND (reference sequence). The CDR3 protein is CASSYLVGGFSGNTIYF. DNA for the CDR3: TGTGCCAGCTCCTACCTCGTAGGCGGTTTCTCTGGAAACACCATATATTTT.

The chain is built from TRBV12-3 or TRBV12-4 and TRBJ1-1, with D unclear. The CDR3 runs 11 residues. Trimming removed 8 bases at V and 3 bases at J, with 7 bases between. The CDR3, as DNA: TGTGCCAGCGGCCGATACACTGAAGCTTTCTTT. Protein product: CASGRYTEAFF.

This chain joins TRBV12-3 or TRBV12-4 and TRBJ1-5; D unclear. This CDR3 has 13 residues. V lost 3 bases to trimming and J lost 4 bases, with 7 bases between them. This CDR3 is CASSLTENQPQHF. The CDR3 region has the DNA TGTGCCAGCAGTTTGACGGAGAATCAGCCCCAGCATTTT.

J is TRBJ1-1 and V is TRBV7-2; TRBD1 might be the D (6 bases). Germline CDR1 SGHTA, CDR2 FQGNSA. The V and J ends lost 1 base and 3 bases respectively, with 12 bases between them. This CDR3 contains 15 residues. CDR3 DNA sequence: TGTGCCAGCAGCTTAGATCGAGGACAGTACACTGAAGCTTTCTTT. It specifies CASSLDRGQYTEAFF. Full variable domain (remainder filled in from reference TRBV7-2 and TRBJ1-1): GAGVSQSPSNKVTEKGKDVELRCDPISGHTALYWYRQSLGQGLEFLIYFQGNSAPDKSGLPSDRFSAERTGGSVSTLTIQRTQQEDSAVYLCASSLDRGQYTEAFFGQGTRLTVV.

The CDR3 DNA reads TGTGCCAGCAGTGACCTCCCTGACAGAGTTGGTGGCACTGAAGCTTTCTTT. Translated: CASSDLPDRVGGTEAFF. The V and J genes are TRBV25-1 and TRBJ1-1, with D possibly matching TRBD1 (5 bases). CDR3 length: 17 residues. Germline V CDR1 and CDR2: MGHDK, SYGVNS. With 3 bases removed from V and 4 bases from J, the gap between germline ends came to 21 bases.

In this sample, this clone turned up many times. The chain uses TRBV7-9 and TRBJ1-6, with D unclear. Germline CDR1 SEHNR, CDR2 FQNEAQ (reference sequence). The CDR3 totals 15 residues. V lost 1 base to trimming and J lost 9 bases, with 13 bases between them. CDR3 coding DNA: TGTGCCAGCAGCTTAGAGGGAGTGGGGTTTTCACCCCTCCACTTT. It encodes CASSLEGVGFSPLHF.

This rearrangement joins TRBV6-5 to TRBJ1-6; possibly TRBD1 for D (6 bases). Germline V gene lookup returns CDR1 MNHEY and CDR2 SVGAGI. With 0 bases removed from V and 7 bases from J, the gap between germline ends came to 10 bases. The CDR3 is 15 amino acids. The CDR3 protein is CASSYSWQGNSPLHF. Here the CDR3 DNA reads TGTGCCAGCAGTTACTCGTGGCAGGGGAATTCACCCCTCCACTTT.

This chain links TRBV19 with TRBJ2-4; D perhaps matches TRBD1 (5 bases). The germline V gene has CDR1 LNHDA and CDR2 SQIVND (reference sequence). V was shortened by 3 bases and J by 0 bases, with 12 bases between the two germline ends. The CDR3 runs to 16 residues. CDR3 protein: CASSMRQSLAKNIQYF. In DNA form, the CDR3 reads TGTGCCAGTAGTATGAGACAGTCTTTAGCCAAAAACATTCAGTACTTC. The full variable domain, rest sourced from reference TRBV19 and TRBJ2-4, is DGGITQSPKYLFRKEGQNVTLSCEQNLNHDAMYWYRQDPGQGLRLIYYSQIVNDFQKGDIAEGYSVSREKKESFPLTVTSAQKNPTAFYLCASSMRQSLAKNIQYFGAGTRLSVL.

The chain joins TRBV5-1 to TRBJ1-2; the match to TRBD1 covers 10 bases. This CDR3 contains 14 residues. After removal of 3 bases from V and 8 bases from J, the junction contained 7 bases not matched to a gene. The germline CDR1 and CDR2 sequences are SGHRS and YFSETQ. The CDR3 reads CASSWGGQGGGYTF. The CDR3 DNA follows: TGCGCCAGCAGCTGGGGTGGACAGGGGGGCGGCTACACCTTC.

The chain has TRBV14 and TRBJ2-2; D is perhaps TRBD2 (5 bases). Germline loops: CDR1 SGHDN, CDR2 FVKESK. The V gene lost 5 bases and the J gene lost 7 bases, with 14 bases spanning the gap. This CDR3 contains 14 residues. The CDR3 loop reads CASSFKRDGGELFF. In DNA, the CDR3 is TGTGCCAGCAGCTTCAAGAGGGATGGCGGGGAGCTGTTTTTT.

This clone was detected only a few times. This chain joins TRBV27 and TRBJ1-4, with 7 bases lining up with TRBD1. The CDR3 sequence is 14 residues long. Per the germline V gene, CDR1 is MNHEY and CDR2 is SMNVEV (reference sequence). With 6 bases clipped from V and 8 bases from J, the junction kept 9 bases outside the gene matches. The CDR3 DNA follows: TGTGCCAGCAGCGGCGACAGGGTTGGGGAAAAACTGTTTTTT. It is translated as CASSGDRVGEKLFF.

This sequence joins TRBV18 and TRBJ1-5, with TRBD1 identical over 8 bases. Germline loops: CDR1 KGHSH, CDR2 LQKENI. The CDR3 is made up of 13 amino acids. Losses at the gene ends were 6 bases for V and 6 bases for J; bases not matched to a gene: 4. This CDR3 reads CASSQDRAQPQHF. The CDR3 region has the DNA TGTGCCAGCTCTCAGGACAGGGCTCAGCCCCAGCATTTT.

CDR3 coding DNA: TGTGCCTGGAGTGGGAGGGTGGACTATGGCTACACCTTC. Translation: CAWSGRVDYGYTF. The chain joins TRBV30 to TRBJ1-2; no firm D call. This CDR3 has 13 amino acids. Germline V gene lookup returns CDR1 GTSNPN and CDR2 SVGIG (reference sequence). The ends were cut back, 1 base at V and 3 bases at J, with 9 bases in the middle.

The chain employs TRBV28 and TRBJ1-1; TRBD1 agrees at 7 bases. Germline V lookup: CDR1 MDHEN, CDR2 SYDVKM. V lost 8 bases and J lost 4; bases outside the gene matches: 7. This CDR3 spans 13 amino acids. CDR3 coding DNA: TGTGCCAGCCTACCGGGACAGCGCACTGAAGCTTTCTTT. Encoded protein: CASLPGQRTEAFF.

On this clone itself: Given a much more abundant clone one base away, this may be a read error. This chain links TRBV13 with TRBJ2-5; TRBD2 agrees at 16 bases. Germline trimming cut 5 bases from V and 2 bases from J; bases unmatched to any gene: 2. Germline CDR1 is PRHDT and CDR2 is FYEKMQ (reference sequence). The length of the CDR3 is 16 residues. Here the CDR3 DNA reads TGTGCCAGCAGCCAGGGACTAGCGGGGGGGCAAGAGACCCAGTACTTC. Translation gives CASSQGLAGGQETQYF.

CDR3 amino acids: CAISSGTGSSYEQYF. For the CDR3, the DNA is TGTGCCATCAGTTCCGGGACAGGGAGCTCCTACGAGCAGTACTTC. The rearrangement uses TRBV10-3 and TRBJ2-7; 9 bases agree with TRBD1. Germline V CDR1 and CDR2: ENHRY, SYGVKD. The CDR3 is made up of 15 amino acids. The V gene end was trimmed by 5 bases and the J gene end by 0 bases; junction bases not matched to a gene: 5.

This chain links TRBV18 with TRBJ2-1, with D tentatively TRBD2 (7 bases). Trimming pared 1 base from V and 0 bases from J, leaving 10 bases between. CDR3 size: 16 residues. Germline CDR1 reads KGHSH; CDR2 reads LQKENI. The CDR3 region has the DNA TGTGCCAGCTCACCACGCGGGGGCCTCTCCTACAATGAGCAGTTCTTC. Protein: CASSPRGGLSYNEQFF. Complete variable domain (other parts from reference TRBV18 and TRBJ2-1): NAGVMQNPRHLVRRRGQEARLRCSPMKGHSHVYWYRQLPEEGLKFMVYLQKENIIDESGMPKERFSAEFPKEGPSILRIQQVVRGDSAAYFCASSPRGGLSYNEQFFGPGTRLTVL.

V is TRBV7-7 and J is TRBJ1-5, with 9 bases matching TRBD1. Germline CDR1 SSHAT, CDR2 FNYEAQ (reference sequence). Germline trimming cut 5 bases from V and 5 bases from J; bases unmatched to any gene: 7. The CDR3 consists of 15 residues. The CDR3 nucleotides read TGTGCCAGCAGCCAGGACAGGGGTCGCGATCAGCCCCAGCATTTT. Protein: CASSQDRGRDQPQHF.

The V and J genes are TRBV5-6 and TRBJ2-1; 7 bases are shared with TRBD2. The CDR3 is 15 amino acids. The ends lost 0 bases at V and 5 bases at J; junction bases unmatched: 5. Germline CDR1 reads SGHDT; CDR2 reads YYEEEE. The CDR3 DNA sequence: TGTGCCAGCAGCTTGGCGCTAGCGGATAACAATGAGCAGTTCTTC. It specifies CASSLALADNNEQFF.

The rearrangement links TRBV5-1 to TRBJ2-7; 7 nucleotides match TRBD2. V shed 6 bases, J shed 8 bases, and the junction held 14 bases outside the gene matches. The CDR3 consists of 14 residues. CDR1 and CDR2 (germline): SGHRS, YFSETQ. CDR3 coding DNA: TGCGCCAGCACCGGGGGGTTCGAAATTACGAAGCAGTACTTC. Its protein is CASTGGFEITKQYF.

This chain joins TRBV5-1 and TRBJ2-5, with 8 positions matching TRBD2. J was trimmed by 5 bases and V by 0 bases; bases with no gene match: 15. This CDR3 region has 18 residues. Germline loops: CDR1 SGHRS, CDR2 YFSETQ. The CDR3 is CASSLAVERGSEGETQYF. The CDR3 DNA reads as TGCGCCAGCAGCTTGGCCGTGGAGCGGGGGTCGGAAGGGGAGACCCAGTACTTC.